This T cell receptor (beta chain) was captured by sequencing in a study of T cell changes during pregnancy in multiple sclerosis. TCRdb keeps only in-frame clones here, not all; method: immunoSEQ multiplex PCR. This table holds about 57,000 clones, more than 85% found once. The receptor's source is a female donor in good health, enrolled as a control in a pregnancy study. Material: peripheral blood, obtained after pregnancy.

The DNA for the CDR3 is TGTGCCAGCAGTGAACTCAGACAGGGAACTCAGCCCCAGCATTTT. Its protein product is CASSELRQGTQPQHF. The chain couples TRBV6-1 to TRBJ1-5, with TRBD1 matching 7 bases. V dropped 2 bases and J dropped 6; count of bases not matched to a gene: 7. Per germline, CDR1 MNHNS and CDR2 SASEGT. The CDR3 is 15 amino acids.